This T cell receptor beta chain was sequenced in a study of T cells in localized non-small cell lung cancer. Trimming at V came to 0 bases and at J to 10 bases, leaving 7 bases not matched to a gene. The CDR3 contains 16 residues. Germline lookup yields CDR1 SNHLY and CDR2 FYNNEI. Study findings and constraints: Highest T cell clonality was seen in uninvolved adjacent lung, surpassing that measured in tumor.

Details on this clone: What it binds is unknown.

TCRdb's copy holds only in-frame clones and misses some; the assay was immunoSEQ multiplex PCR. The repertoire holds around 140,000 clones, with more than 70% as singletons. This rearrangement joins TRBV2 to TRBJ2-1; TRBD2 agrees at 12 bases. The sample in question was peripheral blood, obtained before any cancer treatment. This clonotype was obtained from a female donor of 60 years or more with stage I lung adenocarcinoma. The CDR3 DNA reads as TGTGCCAGCAGTGAAGCGGGACTAGCGGGTGCCAGGGAGCAGTTCTTC. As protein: CASSEAGLAGAREQFF.